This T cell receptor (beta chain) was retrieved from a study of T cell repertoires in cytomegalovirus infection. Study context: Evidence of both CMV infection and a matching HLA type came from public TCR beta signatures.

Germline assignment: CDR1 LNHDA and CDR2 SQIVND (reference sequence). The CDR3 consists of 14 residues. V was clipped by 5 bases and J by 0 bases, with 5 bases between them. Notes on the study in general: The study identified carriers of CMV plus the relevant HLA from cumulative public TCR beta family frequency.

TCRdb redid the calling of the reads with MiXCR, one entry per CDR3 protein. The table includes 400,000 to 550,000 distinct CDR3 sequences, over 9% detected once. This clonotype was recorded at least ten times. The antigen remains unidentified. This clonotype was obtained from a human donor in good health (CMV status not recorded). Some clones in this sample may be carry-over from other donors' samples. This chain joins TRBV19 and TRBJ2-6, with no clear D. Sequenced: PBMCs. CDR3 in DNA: TGTGCCAGTAGTCGGTTCTCTGGGGCCAACGTCCTGACTTTC. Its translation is CASSRFSGANVLTF.